One and the same sample provided the 29 T cell receptor beta chains below, sequenced in a study of cytomegalovirus exposure and HLA in healthy donors. Primers included in the PCR were 60 Vbeta and 13 Jbeta primers. Method: immunoSEQ multiplex PCR; TCRdb's copy keeps in-frame clones and lacks some. The sample records about 130,000 clones, roughly 78% being singletons. The sample comprised PBMCs. Receptors were obtained from a man aged 25 to 45 in good health and CMV-seropositive.

The chain couples TRBV5-1 to TRBJ2-5; 8 bases fit TRBD2. The V segment lost 3 bases and the J segment 2 bases; nucleotides outside the gene matches: 3. There are 14 residues in the CDR3. In germline, CDR1 is SGHRS, CDR2 YFSETQ. This CDR3 is CASSSRGGQETQYF. In nucleotides, the CDR3 is TGCGCCAGCAGCTCCCGGGGGGGTCAAGAGACCCAGTACTTC. Filled out from reference TRBV5-1 and TRBJ2-5, the complete variable domain reads KAGVTQTPRYLIKTRGQQVTLSCSPISGHRSVSWYQQTPGQGLQFLFEYFSETQRNKGNFPGRFSGRQFSNSRSEMNVSTLELGDSALYLCASSSRGGQETQYFGPGTRLLVL.

The chain links TRBV6-1 to TRBJ1-2; D is perhaps TRBD1 (6 bases). Germline V gene lookup returns CDR1 MNHNS and CDR2 SASEGT. The CDR3 covers 14 residues. The V end was cut by 6 bases, the J end by 4 bases, with 15 bases between. The DNA for the CDR3 is TGTGCCAGCAGCCCCCGGGAGGACAGCTATGGCTACACCTTC. Its translation: CASSPREDSYGYTF.

The rearrangement joins TRBV7-3 to TRBJ2-1, with TRBD1 identical over 9 bases. Germline CDR1 and CDR2: SGHTA and FQGTGA. CDR3 size: 14 residues. V dropped 4 bases and J dropped 10; count of bases not matched to a gene: 8. DNA for the CDR3: TGTGCCAGCAGCTCACCGGGACAGGGCAAAGAGCAGTTCTTC. The encoded protein is CASSSPGQGKEQFF.

V usage is TRBV5-1 and J usage is TRBJ1-1; 7 bases are shared with TRBD1. The germline gives CDR1 SGHRS, CDR2 YFSETQ. The V segment lost 2 bases and the J segment 4 bases; nucleotides outside the gene matches: 2. The CDR3 loop spans 13 amino acids. The CDR3 sequence: CASSFTGATEAFF. For the CDR3, the DNA is TGCGCCAGCAGCTTCACAGGGGCCACTGAAGCTTTCTTT.

The chain uses TRBV11-2 and TRBJ1-3; tentatively, D is TRBD1 (6 bases). Germline V gene sequence: CDR1 SGHAT, CDR2 FQNNGV. V was clipped by 1 base and J by 1 base, with 8 bases between them. The CDR3 loop spans 15 amino acids. CDR3 loop: CASSLGRGSGNTIYF. CDR3 DNA sequence: TGTGCCAGCAGCTTAGGCAGGGGATCTGGAAACACCATATATTTT.

The rearrangement joins TRBV7-3 to TRBJ1-1; TRBD1 is a possible D gene (5 bases). The CDR3 has 13 residues. Trimming shortened V by 5 bases and J by 11 bases, and 18 bases separated the two germline ends. Germline CDR1 SGHTA, CDR2 FQGTGA. This chain's CDR3 is CASSPGQEAGAFF. CDR3 sequence (DNA): TGTGCCAGCAGCCCGGGGCAGGAGGCGGGGGCTTTCTTT.

In its sample, this clone was seen a few times. The chain has TRBV30 and TRBJ2-5; 10 bases match TRBD2. Germline V lookup: CDR1 GTSNPN, CDR2 SVGIG (reference sequence). The CDR3 is 18 residues long. The V and J ends lost 2 bases and 0 bases, in that order; junction bases with no gene match: 12. The DNA for the CDR3 is TGTGCCTGGAGTCCCCTCTACGGTAGCGGGGGGTACCAAGAGACCCAGTACTTC. It specifies CAWSPLYGSGGYQETQYF.

The V and J genes are TRBV5-8 and TRBJ2-7; a possible D gene is TRBD1 (5 bases). The CDR3 has 13 amino acids. The ends were cut back, 1 base at V and 2 bases at J, with 7 bases in the middle. Germline V gene sequence: CDR1 SGHTS, CDR2 YDEGEE. DNA for the CDR3: TGTGCCAGCAGCTTGACAGGAGCCTACGAGCAGTACTTC. Translated: CASSLTGAYEQYF.

The chain couples TRBV27 to TRBJ1-4; TRBD1 might be the D (5 bases). Trimming removed 0 bases from V and 8 bases from J, with 19 bases in between. The CDR3 sequence is 17 residues long. Germline CDR1 is MNHEY and CDR2 is SMNVEV (reference sequence). DNA of the CDR3: TGTGCCAGCAGTTTATCTGTTGGCAGGGCCCTAAGGGAAAAACTGTTTTTT. Its protein is CASSLSVGRALREKLFF. The complete variable domain, with remaining parts taken from reference TRBV27 and TRBJ1-4, reads EAQVTQNPRYLITVTGKKLTVTCSQNMNHEYMSWYRQDPGLGLRQIYYSMNVEVTDKGDVPEGYKVSRKEKRNFPLILESPSPNQTSLYFCASSLSVGRALREKLFFGSGTQLSVL.

This chain connects TRBV19 to TRBJ1-4; D remains unclear. The length of the CDR3 is 13 residues. Germline V gene sequence: CDR1 LNHDA, CDR2 SQIVND (reference sequence). With 3 bases removed from V and 2 bases from J, the gap between germline ends came to 4 bases. CDR3 in amino acids: CASSIGTNEKLFF. CDR3 nucleotide sequence: TGTGCCAGTAGTATCGGGACTAATGAAAAACTGTTTTTT.

This clone showed up just a few times. The chain is built from TRBV6-6 and TRBJ1-2; D is undetermined. Trimming left V 0 bases short and J 0 bases short, with 8 bases between. CDR1 is MNHNY and CDR2 is SVGAGI in the germline V gene (reference sequence). The CDR3 is made up of 15 amino acids. The CDR3 DNA follows: TGTGCCAGCAGTTACTCACCAGGTTCTAACTATGGCTACACCTTC. Protein sequence: CASSYSPGSNYGYTF.

This chain connects TRBV7-2 to TRBJ2-3, with 7 bases aligning to TRBD2. The germline V gene encodes CDR1 SGHTA and CDR2 FQGNSA. V gave up 7 bases and J gave up 6 bases; unmatched junction bases: 16. The CDR3 totals 16 residues. In nucleotides, the CDR3 is TGTGCCAGCAAACCACGGGGGGTGGCGGGGAGGGATACGCAGTATTTT. This codes for CASKPRGVAGRDTQYF.

With regard to this clone: Additional DNA sequences in this sample encode the identical CDR3. This chain's CDR3 is CASSQGQGNTGELFF. The CDR3 coding sequence is TGCGCCAGCAGCCAAGGACAGGGGAACACCGGGGAGCTGTTTTTT. The genes are TRBV4-1 and TRBJ2-2; TRBD1 aligns across 7 bases. V was pared by 1 base and J by 1 base, with 0 bases of the junction left unmatched. The germline CDR1 and CDR2 sequences are MGHRA and YSYEKL. The CDR3 sequence is 15 residues long.

This chain uses TRBV13 with TRBJ1-6; tentatively, D is TRBD1 (5 bases). The germline gives CDR1 PRHDT, CDR2 FYEKMQ (reference sequence). With 4 bases removed from V and 8 bases from J, the gap between germline ends came to 12 bases. The CDR3 totals 14 residues. The CDR3 DNA reads TGTGCCAGCAGCTACCCGACAGAAGATTCACCCCTCCACTTT. Translated, it gives CASSYPTEDSPLHF.

The J gene is TRBJ1-2, the V gene TRBV27, with a weak D call TRBD1 (5 bases). This CDR3 contains 13 residues. The ends were cut back, 4 bases at V and 6 bases at J, with 12 bases in the middle. Germline V gene sequence: CDR1 MNHEY, CDR2 SMNVEV (reference sequence). The CDR3 sequence is CASSSSVRDGYTF. CDR3 DNA sequence: TGTGCCAGCAGTTCCTCCGTCAGGGATGGCTACACCTTC.

For this clone: The junction does not match germline at one end; this may be a read error. The chain carries TRBV27 and TRBJ2-2, with D tentatively TRBD1 (6 bases). Germline V gene lookup returns CDR1 MNHEY and CDR2 SMNVEV (reference sequence). There are 16 residues in the CDR3. CDR3 region: CASSLSPGANTGELFF. The CDR3 nucleotides are TGTGCCAGCAGTTTATCGCCAGGGGCGAACACCGGGGAGCTATTTTTT.

This chain links TRBV7-3 with TRBJ2-5, with a weak D call TRBD1 (5 bases). Germline CDR1 and CDR2: SGHTA and FQGTGA. Trimming left V 4 bases short and J 6 bases short, with 12 bases between. This CDR3 is 13 amino acids long. This chain's CDR3 is CASSYQGSKTQYF. CDR3 DNA: TGTGCCAGCAGCTATCAGGGTTCGAAGACCCAGTACTTC. The whole variable domain, filled in from reference TRBV7-3 and TRBJ2-5, reads GAGVSQTPSNKVTEKGKYVELRCDPISGHTALYWYRQSLGQGPEFLIYFQGTGAADDSGLPNDRFFAVRPEGSVSTLKIQRTERGDSAVYLCASSYQGSKTQYFGPGTRLLVL.

This chain uses TRBV2 with TRBJ2-3, with 9 bases aligning to TRBD2. The CDR3 is made up of 16 amino acids. The trim removed 6 bases at V and 1 base at J, leaving 8 bases unmatched. Germline V gene data show CDR1 as SNHLY and CDR2 as FYNNEI. The CDR3, as DNA: TGTGCCAGCAGAGAGGATAGCGGGGGAGGCACAGATACGCAGTATTTT. This gives the protein CASREDSGGGTDTQYF.

J is TRBJ1-1 and V is TRBV11-2; D is ambiguous. Looked up from germline, CDR1 is SGHAT and CDR2 is FQNNGV. The CDR3 has 15 residues. The V end lost 6 bases, the J end lost 4 bases, and 18 bases lay between the germline ends. This chain's CDR3 is CASSPASVSATEAFF. DNA of the CDR3: TGTGCCAGCAGTCCTGCCTCGGTTTCCGCCACTGAAGCTTTCTTT.

This clone has only one observation. The CDR3 loop is CASRDTGTYEQYF. Here the CDR3 DNA reads TGTGCCAGTAGGGACACAGGGACCTACGAGCAGTACTTC. This chain connects TRBV19 to TRBJ2-7; perhaps TRBD1 as D (6 bases). This CDR3 is 13 amino acids long. Between the trimmed V and J ends, which lost 6 bases and 2 bases, there was a span of 11 bases. Germline loops: CDR1 LNHDA, CDR2 SQIVND (reference sequence). Combining the CDR3 with reference TRBV19 and TRBJ2-7 gives the whole variable domain DGGITQSPKYLFRKEGQNVTLSCEQNLNHDAMYWYRQDPGQGLRLIYYSQIVNDFQKGDIAEGYSVSREKKESFPLTVTSAQKNPTAFYLCASRDTGTYEQYFGPGTRLTVT.

This chain uses TRBV28 with TRBJ1-2; tentative D call: TRBD1 (5 bases). Germline-derived CDR1 and CDR2 are MDHEN and SYDVKM. Trimming took 7 bases from V and 3 from J, leaving 15 bases between them. The CDR3 length is 14 residues. CDR3 sequence reads: CASTHLGGDYGYTF. In DNA, the CDR3 is TGTGCCAGCACCCACCTGGGGGGGGACTATGGCTACACCTTC.

The chain recombines TRBV9 with TRBJ2-3; TRBD2 agrees at 12 bases. Looked up from germline, CDR1 is SGDLS and CDR2 is YYNGEE. The CDR3 runs to 15 residues. The V segment lost 2 bases and the J segment 6 bases; nucleotides outside the gene matches: 4. CDR3 sequence (DNA): TGTGCCAGCAGCGTGACTAGCGGGGGAGTGGATACGCAGTATTTT. The encoded protein is CASSVTSGGVDTQYF.

J is TRBJ1-2 and V is TRBV19; a possible D gene is TRBD1 (5 bases). Germline values: CDR1 LNHDA, CDR2 SQIVND (reference sequence). V was clipped by 4 bases and J by 3 bases, with 9 bases between them. There are 13 residues in the CDR3. CDR3 sequence: CASSTGSDYGYTF. The CDR3 DNA sequence: TGTGCCAGTAGTACAGGGTCGGACTATGGCTACACCTTC. The full variable domain, its missing parts supplied by reference TRBV19 and TRBJ1-2, is DGGITQSPKYLFRKEGQNVTLSCEQNLNHDAMYWYRQDPGQGLRLIYYSQIVNDFQKGDIAEGYSVSREKKESFPLTVTSAQKNPTAFYLCASSTGSDYGYTFGSGTRLTVV.

The chain combines TRBV6-6 with TRBJ1-4; no reliable D call. V was cut by 5 bases and J by 0 bases, with 10 bases left in between. The CDR3 is 15 residues long. Germline V lookup: CDR1 MNHNY, CDR2 SVGAGI (reference sequence). CDR3 nucleotides: TGTGCCAGCAGTAAACAGCAAGCAACTAATGAAAAACTGTTTTTT. Encoded protein: CASSKQQATNEKLFF.

The count of this clone is one. This rearrangement joins TRBV2 to TRBJ2-1, with 7 bases identical to TRBD1. This CDR3 is 14 amino acids long. V was pared by 5 bases and J by 6 bases, with 7 bases of the junction left unmatched. Germline CDR1 SNHLY, CDR2 FYNNEI. The CDR3 DNA follows: TGTGCCAGCAGTCCCGACAGGGTCCGCAATGAGCAGTTCTTC. As protein: CASSPDRVRNEQFF.

The chain recombines TRBV9 with TRBJ1-3, with TRBD1 identical over 7 bases. Per germline, CDR1 SGDLS and CDR2 YYNGEE. This CDR3 contains 16 residues. With V trimmed by 0 bases and J by 0 bases, 3 bases remained unmatched. The CDR3 loop reads CASSVEDRTSGNTIYF. The DNA of the CDR3 is TGTGCCAGCAGCGTAGAGGACAGGACCTCTGGAAACACCATATATTTT. Complete variable domain (other parts from reference TRBV9 and TRBJ1-3): DSGVTQTPKHLITATGQRVTLRCSPRSGDLSVYWYQQSLDQGLQFLIQYYNGEERAKGNILERFSAQQFPDLHSELNLSSLELGDSALYFCASSVEDRTSGNTIYFGEGSWLTVV.

This clone was recorded a few times. The V gene is TRBV19, the J gene TRBJ2-3; 7 positions match TRBD1. V lost 7 bases to trimming and J lost 0 bases; unmatched junction nucleotides: 7. CDR1 LNHDA and CDR2 SQIVND come from the germline V gene (reference sequence). CDR3 length: 15 residues. CDR3 sequence (DNA): TGTGCCAGTAATTCGCGACAGGGAAGCACAGATACGCAGTATTTT. It is translated as CASNSRQGSTDTQYF.

This chain joins TRBV4-1 and TRBJ1-4; D is perhaps TRBD1 (5 bases). Germline lookup yields CDR1 MGHRA and CDR2 YSYEKL. The V end lost 7 bases, the J end lost 8 bases, and 20 bases lay between the germline ends. This CDR3 is 15 amino acids long. The CDR3 DNA reads as TGCGCCAGCACCCCCGGTTCCGGGGGAAGGGAAAAACTGTTTTTT. Amino acids: CASTPGSGGREKLFF.

The chain is built from TRBV9 and TRBJ1-2, with TRBD1 identical over 12 bases. The CDR3 length is 15 residues. Germline CDR1 reads SGDLS; CDR2 reads YYNGEE. The V and J ends lost 4 bases and 8 bases, in that order; junction bases with no gene match: 9. In nucleotides, the CDR3 is TGTGCCAGCAGCCCACTGACTGGGACAGGGGGCGGCTACACCTTC. This sequence encodes CASSPLTGTGGGYTF.